This note documents a single T cell receptor (beta chain) sequence. This sample was taken from a study of shared clonotypes between healthy human individuals. Profiling relied on immunoSEQ multiplex PCR, and the TCRdb table lists in-frame clones only, not all of them. The sample lists approximately 2,300,000 clones; under 95% were seen once. This CDR3 has 16 residues. Germline V lookup: CDR1 SGHTA, CDR2 FQGNSA. The V end was cut by 1 base, the J end by 7 bases, with 16 bases between. The TCR comes from a man between 18 and 29 years old in good health. Some clones in this sample may be carry-over from other donors' samples. The V and J genes are TRBV7-2 and TRBJ2-2; D may be TRBD1 or TRBD2 (5 bases each). Sequencing used naive CD4+ T cells from PBMCs. Subset meaning: CD45RA+ positively selected. The CDR3 is CASSLVGTPGNGELFF. CDR3 bases: TGTGCCAGCAGCTTAGTCGGGACGCCGGGTAACGGGGAGCTGTTTTTT.